This T cell receptor (beta chain) was identified in a study of blood T cell repertoires in COVID-19. Study-level background: The samples span acute and convalescent COVID-19 from the United States, Italy and Spain. T cells, B-cell-depleted T cells, or PBMCs provided the cDNA or gDNA that served as material.

Note on this clone: Other nucleotide sequences from this sample produce the same CDR3.

Losses at the gene ends were 2 bases for V and 0 bases for J; bases not matched to a gene: 1. Germline-derived CDR1 and CDR2 are SGHRS and YFSETQ. The CDR3 length is 16 residues. The authors' processing: Nucleated cell number was recorded as an estimate derived from reference gene primer amplification. Sequenced by immunoSEQ multiplex PCR; TCRdb stores in-frame clones only, minus some. V and J calls plus clone size are reproduced from that table; the DNA served to infer D and trimming. The top ten clones hold 17% of a sample with some 140,000 clones, approximately 84% of them seen once. The chain carries TRBV5-1 and TRBJ2-3, with 12 bases matching TRBD2. This clonotype was sampled from a woman at least 80 years old with acute or convalescent COVID-19. Sequencing was performed on peripheral blood. CDR3 loop: CASSLLAGGSTDTQYF. In DNA, the CDR3 is TGCGCCAGCAGCTTACTAGCGGGGGGCAGCACAGATACGCAGTATTTT.